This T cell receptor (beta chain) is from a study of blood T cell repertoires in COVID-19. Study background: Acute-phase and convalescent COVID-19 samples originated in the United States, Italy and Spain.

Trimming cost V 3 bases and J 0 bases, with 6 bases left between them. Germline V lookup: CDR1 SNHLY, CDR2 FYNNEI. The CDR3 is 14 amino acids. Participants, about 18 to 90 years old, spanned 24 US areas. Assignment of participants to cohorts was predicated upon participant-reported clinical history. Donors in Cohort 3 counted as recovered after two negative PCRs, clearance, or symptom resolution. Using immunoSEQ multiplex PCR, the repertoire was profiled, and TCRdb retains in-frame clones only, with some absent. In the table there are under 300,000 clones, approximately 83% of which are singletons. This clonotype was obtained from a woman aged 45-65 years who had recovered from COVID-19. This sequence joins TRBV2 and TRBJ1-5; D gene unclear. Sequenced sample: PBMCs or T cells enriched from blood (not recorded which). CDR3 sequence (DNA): TGTGCCAGCAGTGAGGCCATTAGCAATCAGCCCCAGCATTTT. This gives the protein CASSEAISNQPQHF.